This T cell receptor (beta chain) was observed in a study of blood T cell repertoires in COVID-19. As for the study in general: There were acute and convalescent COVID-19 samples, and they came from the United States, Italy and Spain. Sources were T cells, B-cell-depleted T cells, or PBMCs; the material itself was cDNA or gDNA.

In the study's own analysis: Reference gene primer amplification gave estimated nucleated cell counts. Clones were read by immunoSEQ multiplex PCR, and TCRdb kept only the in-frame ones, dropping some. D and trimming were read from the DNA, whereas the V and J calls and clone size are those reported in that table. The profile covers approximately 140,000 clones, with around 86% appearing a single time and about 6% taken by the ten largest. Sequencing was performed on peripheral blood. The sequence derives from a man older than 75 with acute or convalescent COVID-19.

The CDR3 DNA is TGTGCCAGCAGTCGACCTATCGGGACAGGGGTAAATGAGCAGTTCTTC. Amino acid sequence: CASSRPIGTGVNEQFF. This chain joins TRBV27 and TRBJ2-1; 10 bases are shared with TRBD1. Germline CDR1 is MNHEY and CDR2 is SMNVEV (reference sequence). Trimming removed 5 bases from V and 7 bases from J; junction bases left unmatched: 11. This CDR3 has 16 amino acids.